The 10 T cell receptor beta chains reported below all come from one sample, sequenced in a study of OX40 agonist ivuxolimab in advanced cancers. Profiling relied on immunoSEQ multiplex PCR, and the TCRdb table lists in-frame clones only, not all of them. The sample has tens of thousands of clones, about nine tenths seen once; the top ten hold 0.3% to 0.4%. Sequencing was performed on CD4+ or CD8+ T cells sorted from blood, taken in a trial of the OX40 agonist ivuxolimab. All receptors come from an adult with an advanced solid tumor such as melanoma, head and neck, liver or kidney cancer.

This clone was detected only once. The chain is built from TRBV11-3 and TRBJ1-1; tentative D call: TRBD1 (6 bases). Germline CDR1 and CDR2: SGHNT and YENEEA. The length of the CDR3 is 14 residues. V was cut by 6 bases and J by 1 base, with 12 bases left in between. The CDR3 region has the DNA TGTGCCAGCAGTGGGGGGGGCTCGAACACTGAAGCTTTCTTT. It is translated as CASSGGGSNTEAFF.

The rearrangement uses TRBV5-5 and TRBJ1-1; D gene ambiguous. V lost 2 bases to trimming and J lost 5 bases, with 16 bases between them. The CDR3 is 15 amino acids. Germline V gene sequence: CDR1 SGHKS, CDR2 YYEKEE (reference sequence). The CDR3 loop reads CASSFFVGEGTEAFF. CDR3 bases: TGTGCCAGCAGCTTTTTCGTCGGGGAAGGGACTGAAGCTTTCTTT.

The V and J genes are TRBV28 and TRBJ2-7; D gene unclear. The V gene's germline CDR1 is MDHEN and CDR2 SYDVKM. The V and J ends lost 3 bases and 4 bases respectively, with 13 bases between them. CDR3 length: 14 amino acids. The chain's CDR3 is CASSFLGKTYEQYF. The CDR3 coding sequence is TGTGCCAGCAGTTTCCTCGGTAAGACGTACGAGCAGTACTTC.

The chain couples TRBV5-5 to TRBJ2-7, with D perhaps matching TRBD1 (6 bases). Per germline, CDR1 SGHKS and CDR2 YYEKEE (reference sequence). CDR3 length: 12 amino acids. V shed 4 bases and J shed 4 bases, with 9 bases lying between them. CDR3 sequence (DNA): TGTGCCAGCAGCCTGGGGGCTTACGAGCAGTACGTC. It encodes CASSLGAYEQYV.

The J gene is TRBJ2-7, the V gene TRBV29-1, with D unresolved. The CDR3 covers 14 residues. Germline V gene sequence: CDR1 SQVTM, CDR2 ANQGSEA. V was pared by 1 base and J by 6 bases, with 16 bases between. The CDR3 sequence: CSVEGVSGPLEQYF. The CDR3 DNA follows: TGCAGCGTTGAAGGGGTCAGTGGGCCCCTCGAGCAGTACTTC.

The chain is built from TRBV11-3 and TRBJ1-1; no firm D call. The ends were cut back, 5 bases at V and 0 bases at J, with 7 bases in the middle. The CDR3 is 13 amino acids. Germline values: CDR1 SGHNT, CDR2 YENEEA. The CDR3, as DNA: TGTGCCAGCAGCGAAGCTATGAACACTGAAGCTTTCTTT. It yields the protein CASSEAMNTEAFF.

The chain combines TRBV15 with TRBJ2-7; D is perhaps TRBD2 (6 bases). Looked up from germline, CDR1 is LNHNV and CDR2 is YYDKDF (reference sequence). The CDR3 has 15 residues. V was clipped by 9 bases and J by 3 bases, with 21 bases between them. The CDR3 spells CATREVAGSGYEQYF. The CDR3 nucleotides are TGTGCCACGAGGGAAGTCGCGGGATCCGGCTACGAGCAGTACTTC.

V and J are TRBV6-4 and TRBJ1-6; a possible D gene is TRBD1 (6 bases). The germline V gene has CDR1 MRHNA and CDR2 SNTAGT. The CDR3 loop spans 14 amino acids. The germline V and J ends were trimmed by 6 bases and 6 bases, with 12 bases remaining between them. The CDR3 DNA reads as TGTGCCAGCAGGGACACAGGGAGTAATTCACCCCTCCACTTT. Translation: CASRDTGSNSPLHF.

The rearrangement joins TRBV6-6 to TRBJ1-4; D may be TRBD1 (5 bases). Trimming pared 6 bases from V and 4 bases from J, leaving 12 bases between. The CDR3 runs to 14 residues. Germline V gene data show CDR1 as MNHNY and CDR2 as SVGAGI (reference sequence). The CDR3 sequence: CASSRDGSNEKLFF. CDR3 bases: TGTGCCAGCAGCCGGGACGGTAGTAATGAAAAACTGTTTTTT.

The V gene is TRBV6-5, the J gene TRBJ1-2; D gene uncertain. Germline V gene data show CDR1 as MNHEY and CDR2 as SVGAGI. Trimming cost V 0 bases and J 8 bases, with 7 bases left between them. This CDR3 is 12 amino acids long. As DNA, the CDR3 is TGTGCCAGCAGTTACTCGCTCAGAGGCTACACCTTC. It specifies CASSYSLRGYTF.